This TCR beta chain was sequenced in a study of T cell repertoires in cytomegalovirus infection. The CDR3 extends over 19 amino acids. Trimming removed 6 bases at V and 0 bases at J, with 23 bases between. Germline CDR1 is MNHEY and CDR2 is SVGEGT. A single record per CDR3 protein comes from TCRdb applying MiXCR to the reads. The data show more than 200,000 distinct CDR3 sequences, 9.1% seen once. The sequence derives from a human donor in good health (CMV status not recorded). Some clones in this sample may be carry-over from other donors' samples. Sample: PBMCs. This chain uses TRBV6-2 or TRBV6-3 with TRBJ2-2; D might be TRBD2 (6 bases). CDR3 residues: CASRQEALLAGTNTGELFF. CDR3 DNA sequence: TGTGCCAGCAGACAAGAGGCGTTGCTGGCGGGAACGAACACCGGGGAGCTGTTTTTT.